These 16 T cell receptor beta chains were all obtained from the same sample, sequenced in a study of T cell repertoires in cytomegalovirus infection. MiXCR was run by TCRdb on the reads, yielding one entry per CDR3 protein. The repertoire consists of around 900,000 distinct CDR3 sequences, with around 30% occurring once and the leading ten covering roughly 13%. Which antigens these TCRs recognize remains unknown. The specimen was cultured CD8+ T cells from PBMCs, collected from culture after CMV antigen stimulation. Receptor source: a human donor in good health (CMV status not recorded). Some clones in this sample may be carry-over from other donors' samples.

This rearrangement joins TRBV19 to TRBJ2-2; 10 nucleotides match TRBD2. The germline V gene encodes CDR1 LNHDA and CDR2 SQIVND (reference sequence). There are 19 residues in the CDR3. J lost 4 bases, V lost 2 bases, and 13 bases had no gene match. The CDR3 loop reads CASSILAGASGTGTGELFF. CDR3 nucleotide sequence: TGTGCCAGTAGTATACTAGCGGGGGCGTCGGGCACGGGCACCGGGGAGCTGTTTTTT.

With regard to this clonotype: One end of the junction fails to match germline, which may point to a read error. The chain carries TRBV6-2 or TRBV6-3 and TRBJ1-5; TRBD1 matches 10 bases. Germline assignment: CDR1 MNHEY and CDR2 SVGEGT. The CDR3 has 17 residues. The CDR3 loop is CASRTGTGDRGNQTQHF. CDR3 DNA: TGTGCCAGCAGGACCGGGACAGGGGATCGTGGCAATCAGACCCAGCATTTT.

In this sample, this clonotype turned up a few times. The chain is built from TRBV28 and TRBJ2-2; D not resolved. CDR1 and CDR2 from the germline V gene are MDHEN and SYDVKM. Between the trimmed V and J ends, which lost 8 bases and 3 bases, there was a span of 13 bases. There are 14 residues in the CDR3. DNA of the CDR3: TGTGCCAGCCGGGCCTTAGAGGACACCGGGGAGCTGTTTTTT. Translation: CASRALEDTGELFF.

This clonotype was detected ten times or more. The rearrangement links TRBV28 to TRBJ2-1, with D unclear. V lost 3 bases and J lost 8, with 11 bases in between. The germline gives CDR1 MDHEN, CDR2 SYDVKM. This CDR3 spans 13 amino acids. DNA of the CDR3: TGTGCCAGCAGTTTTTATCCGGGCCATGAGCAGTTCTTC. This gives the protein CASSFYPGHEQFF.

This clonotype was counted a single time. The chain combines TRBV7-9 with TRBJ2-3, with no clear D. This CDR3 has 12 amino acids. V dropped 11 bases and J dropped 2 bases, with 11 bases sitting between them. Germline CDR1 and CDR2: SEHNR and FQNEAQ (reference sequence). CDR3 bases: TGTGCCGTTGGGCTATACACAGATACGCAGTATTTT. This gives the protein CAVGLYTDTQYF. The entire variable domain, with the rest obtained from reference TRBV7-9 and TRBJ2-3, is as follows: DTGVSQNPRHKITKRGQNVTFRCDPISEHNRLYWYRQTLGQGPEFLTYFQNEAQLEKSRLLSDRFSAERPKGSFSTLEIQRTEQGDSAMYLCAVGLYTDTQYFGPGTRLTVL.

This clonotype has only a few counts. V usage is TRBV28 and J usage is TRBJ2-5, with D perhaps matching TRBD1 (6 bases). This CDR3 comprises 16 residues. Trimming left V 5 bases short and J 3 bases short, with 19 bases between. From germline, CDR1 is MDHEN and CDR2 SYDVKM. CDR3 sequence (DNA): TGTGCCAGCAGTAGCCTGCTGTGGGGGCTAAAAGAGACCCAGTACTTC. Its protein product is CASSSLLWGLKETQYF.

This clonotype was detected a few times. This chain connects TRBV5-6 to TRBJ1-1; 8 bases map to TRBD1. With 3 bases clipped from V and 0 bases from J, the junction kept 4 bases outside the gene matches. CDR1 is SGHDT, CDR2 YYEEEE, per germline. This CDR3 contains 15 residues. CDR3 DNA sequence: TGTGCCAGCAGCTGGGGGACAGGCCTGAACACTGAAGCTTTCTTT. The encoded protein is CASSWGTGLNTEAFF.

In this sample, this clonotype turned up a few times. At one end the junction does not follow the germline gene, possibly because of a read error. V usage is TRBV27 and J usage is TRBJ1-4; no clear D gene. Germline V gene data show CDR1 as MNHEY and CDR2 as SMNVEV (reference sequence). The CDR3 spans 15 residues. CDR3 residues: CASSSRSVPKEKLFF. The CDR3 nucleotides read TGTGCCAGCAGTTCGCGTTCTGTTCCTAAGGAAAAACTGTTTTTT.

This clonotype was detected a few times. The chain has TRBV7-6 and TRBJ2-4; D unclear. Trimming removed 5 bases at V and 0 bases at J, with 8 bases between. CDR1 SGHVS and CDR2 FNYEAQ come from the germline V gene. The CDR3 is 14 residues long. CDR3 residues: CASSLTIAKNIQYF. The CDR3 bases are TGTGCCAGCAGCCTTACAATAGCCAAAAACATTCAGTACTTC.

This sequence joins TRBV19 and TRBJ2-5; no definite D call. The CDR3 is 13 amino acids. CDR1 LNHDA and CDR2 SQIVND come from the germline V gene (reference sequence). V was cut by 6 bases and J by 0 bases, with 8 bases left in between. In nucleotides, the CDR3 is TGTGCCAGTAGCGACTTCGACCAAGAGACCCAGTACTTC. It yields the protein CASSDFDQETQYF.

This chain joins TRBV27 and TRBJ1-6; 8 bases map to TRBD1. Germline assignment: CDR1 MNHEY and CDR2 SMNVEV (reference sequence). The V segment lost 7 bases and the J segment 9 bases; nucleotides outside the gene matches: 8. The CDR3 consists of 14 residues. CDR3 nucleotide sequence: TGTGCCAGCAAGACCGGACAGGGTCTTTCACCCCTCCACTTT. Protein: CASKTGQGLSPLHF.

There are many counts of this clonotype. This chain connects TRBV7-9 to TRBJ2-5; 7 bases map to TRBD1. The junction had 5 bases not matched to a gene; V was cut back by 5 bases and J by 2 bases. The V gene's germline CDR1 is SEHNR and CDR2 FQNEAQ (reference sequence). The CDR3 contains 14 residues. For the CDR3, the DNA is TGTGCCAGCAGCCTCCAGGGACAGCAAGAGACCCAGTACTTC. It specifies CASSLQGQQETQYF.

Comments on this clonotype: A much larger clone lies one base from this, so it may be a read error. The rearrangement links TRBV6-6 to TRBJ1-4, with TRBD1 matching over 7 bases. CDR1 and CDR2 (germline): MNHNY, SVGAGI (reference sequence). This CDR3 is 15 amino acids long. DNA for the CDR3: TGTGCCAACAGTTCGAAGACAGGGCCTAATGAAAAACTGTTTTTT. Translation gives CANSSKTGPNEKLFF.

J is TRBJ1-1 and V is TRBV5-5; 8 bases match TRBD1. From germline, CDR1 is SGHKS and CDR2 YYEKEE (reference sequence). The CDR3 is 14 residues long. The junction had 9 bases not matched to a gene; V was cut back by 6 bases and J by 5 bases. The CDR3 DNA follows: TGTGCCAGCAAAAACTCAGGGGGCGCGACTGAAGCTTTCTTT. Residues: CASKNSGGATEAFF.

This clonotype was recorded many times. This chain links TRBV4-3 with TRBJ1-2; no firm D call. CDR1 LGHNA and CDR2 YSLEER come from the germline V gene. Trimming shortened V by 1 base and J by 4 bases, and 13 bases separated the two germline ends. This CDR3 has 15 residues. The CDR3 DNA is TGCGCCAGCAGCCAAGTCCCGACTGACCTCTATGGCTACACCTTC. Its translation is CASSQVPTDLYGYTF.

This clonotype occurred a few times. This rearrangement joins TRBV28 to TRBJ2-7; TRBD1 matches at 7 bases. Per the germline V gene, CDR1 is MDHEN and CDR2 is SYDVKM. V lost 3 bases, J lost 5 bases, and 7 bases stayed unmatched. The length of the CDR3 is 14 residues. The DNA of the CDR3 is TGTGCCAGCAGTTTGAGCAGGGGGTCCAACGAGCAGTACGTC. Protein product: CASSLSRGSNEQYV.